This passage covers 32 T cell receptor beta chains from one sample sequenced in a study of T cell responses to AZD1222 COVID-19 vaccine. TCRdb's table, derived via immunoSEQ multiplex PCR, lists solely in-frame clones and lacks some. The sample holds some 150,000 clones, approximately 78% seen once. This specimen was peripheral blood, taken on day 0 of MenACWY control vaccination. The receptors were gathered from an adult in good health.

The rearrangement joins TRBV4-1 to TRBJ2-1; D remains ambiguous. The CDR3 has 17 residues. Germline-derived CDR1 and CDR2 are MGHRA and YSYEKL. V was clipped by 4 bases and J by 5 bases, with 21 bases between them. The CDR3 DNA follows: TGCGCCAGCAGCCCCCCCCTAAGGCGTTCCGAGGACAATGAGCAGTTCTTC. Translation: CASSPPLRRSEDNEQFF.

This clone was picked up one time. This chain links TRBV14 with TRBJ1-2, with 10 nucleotides matching TRBD1. The CDR3 totals 17 residues. V shed 2 bases and J 8 bases; nucleotides not matched to a gene: 14. CDR1 and CDR2 (germline): SGHDN, FVKESK. The CDR3 region is CASSQRRQGALSEGYTF. CDR3 in DNA: TGTGCCAGCAGCCAAAGGAGACAGGGGGCGCTTTCGGAGGGCTACACCTTC.

This chain links TRBV7-9 with TRBJ1-4; 10 bases fit TRBD1. Per the germline V gene, CDR1 is SEHNR and CDR2 is FQNEAQ (reference sequence). This CDR3 has 16 amino acids. Trimming cost V 3 bases and J 7 bases; bases outside gene matches: 8. The chain's CDR3 is CASSFVPGQGIEKLFF. CDR3 nucleotide sequence: TGTGCCAGCAGCTTTGTCCCGGGACAGGGGATTGAAAAACTGTTTTTT.

The gene calls are TRBV28 and TRBJ1-4, with D unresolved. Looked up from germline, CDR1 is MDHEN and CDR2 is SYDVKM. This CDR3 contains 17 residues. The V end was cut by 7 bases, the J end by 0 bases, with 18 bases between. The CDR3 reads CASISVYPGPTNEKLFF. The CDR3 DNA sequence: TGTGCCAGCATTTCTGTTTATCCGGGCCCAACTAATGAAAAACTGTTTTTT. Filled out from reference TRBV28 and TRBJ1-4, the complete variable domain reads DVKVTQSSRYLVKRTGEKVFLECVQDMDHENMFWYRQDPGLGLRLIYFSYDVKMKEKGDIPEGYSVSREKKERFSLILESASTNQTSMYLCASISVYPGPTNEKLFFGSGTQLSVL.

This clone was counted only a few times. V gene TRBV5-4 combines with J gene TRBJ2-5; possibly TRBD2 for D (6 bases). CDR3 length: 17 amino acids. Germline assignment: CDR1 SGHNT and CDR2 YYREEE (reference sequence). V lost 0 bases, J lost 5 bases, and 20 bases lay in between. This chain's CDR3 is CASSLALGGGVRETQYF. The CDR3 bases are TGTGCCAGCAGCTTGGCCTTGGGTGGCGGGGTTCGGGAGACCCAGTACTTC.

This clone was seen once. The rearrangement links TRBV27 to TRBJ2-1, with TRBD2 matching 9 bases. The germline V gene encodes CDR1 MNHEY and CDR2 SMNVEV (reference sequence). The CDR3 contains 16 residues. J lost 8 bases, V lost 2 bases, and 10 bases had no gene match. The CDR3 nucleotides read TGTGCCAGCAGTTTAATAGCGGGGGCCCTTGCTGATGAGCAGTTCTTC. Protein: CASSLIAGALADEQFF.

This sequence joins TRBV5-6 and TRBJ2-3; D possibly corresponds to TRBD2 (6 bases). The CDR3 runs 15 residues. Germline CDR1 and CDR2: SGHDT and YYEEEE. V lost 4 bases and J lost 6, with 18 bases in between. CDR3 coding DNA: TGTGCCAGCAGCCGGGACTCCTGGGTAGGCGATACGCAGTATTTT. Translation: CASSRDSWVGDTQYF.

The gene calls are TRBV10-2 and TRBJ2-1, with 8 bases fitting TRBD2. Germline V CDR1 and CDR2: WSHSY, SAAADI. V lost 3 bases and J lost 2; bases outside the gene matches: 6. The CDR3 consists of 16 residues. The DNA of the CDR3 is TGCGCCAGCAGTGAAGGGGGGCGGGGGGCCTACAATGAGCAGTTCTTC. This translates into CASSEGGRGAYNEQFF.

The table lists this clone with many counts. The same CDR3 also results from other DNA sequences found in this sample. The chain carries TRBV27 and TRBJ1-4; the D gene is possibly TRBD1 (5 bases). The V gene's germline CDR1 is MNHEY and CDR2 SMNVEV (reference sequence). The V end lost 3 bases, the J end lost 0 bases, and 8 bases lay between the germline ends. There are 15 residues in the CDR3. CDR3 bases: TGTGCCAGCAGTTTCGGGGGAGCAACTAATGAAAAACTGTTTTTT. This codes for CASSFGGATNEKLFF.

The chain combines TRBV27 with TRBJ1-2, with no clear D. Germline loops: CDR1 MNHEY, CDR2 SMNVEV (reference sequence). With 3 bases removed from V and 2 bases from J, the gap between germline ends came to 7 bases. This CDR3 is 13 amino acids long. In DNA form, the CDR3 reads TGTGCCAGCAGTTTGTACAGAAACTATGGCTACACCTTC. Its translation is CASSLYRNYGYTF.

The rearrangement uses TRBV7-9 and TRBJ2-1; D may be TRBD1 (6 bases). V lost 6 bases to trimming and J lost 0 bases, with 12 bases between them. The CDR3 has 15 residues. The V gene's germline CDR1 is SEHNR and CDR2 FQNEAQ (reference sequence). CDR3 in DNA: TGTGCCAGCAGATCAGGGGAAGGCTCCTACAATGAGCAGTTCTTC. It yields the protein CASRSGEGSYNEQFF.

The J gene is TRBJ1-1, the V gene TRBV5-5; D perhaps matches TRBD1 (6 bases). The V gene's germline CDR1 is SGHKS and CDR2 YYEKEE (reference sequence). V shed 3 bases and J shed 2 bases, with 14 bases lying between them. CDR3 length: 15 amino acids. The CDR3: CASSWGAGLNTEAFF. The DNA for the CDR3 is TGTGCCAGCAGCTGGGGGGCAGGACTTAACACTGAAGCTTTCTTT.

This chain uses TRBV2 with TRBJ2-3, with 8 bases that match TRBD2. The CDR3 loop spans 15 amino acids. V shed 3 bases and J 3 bases; nucleotides not matched to a gene: 5. CDR1 SNHLY and CDR2 FYNNEI come from the germline V gene. In DNA form, the CDR3 reads TGTGCCAGCAGTGATGCGGGGGGTTTAACAGATACGCAGTATTTT. It yields the protein CASSDAGGLTDTQYF.

This clone has more than one count but fewer than ten. The rearrangement uses TRBV5-1 and TRBJ2-7, with D possibly called TRBD1 or TRBD2 (5 bases each). The CDR3 is 12 residues long. Germline V gene lookup returns CDR1 SGHRS and CDR2 YFSETQ. V lost 1 base to trimming and J lost 4 bases, with 6 bases between them. In nucleotides, the CDR3 is TGCGCCAGCAGCTTGTGGGGGTACGAGCAGTACTTC. This sequence encodes CASSLWGYEQYF.

The chain employs TRBV7-9 and TRBJ2-3, with 8 bases aligning to TRBD2. This CDR3 contains 15 residues. Per germline, CDR1 SEHNR and CDR2 FQNEAQ (reference sequence). J was trimmed by 1 base and V by 4 bases; bases with no gene match: 4. CDR3 in amino acids: CASSSGGLGTDTQYF. CDR3 in DNA: TGTGCCAGCAGCTCGGGGGGGCTCGGCACAGATACGCAGTATTTT.

This clone occurred many times. J is TRBJ2-7 and V is TRBV19; the match to TRBD2 covers 11 bases. Trimming removed 1 base from V and 4 bases from J; junction bases left unmatched: 3. CDR1 is LNHDA and CDR2 is SQIVND in the germline V gene (reference sequence). CDR3 length: 15 residues. CDR3 in DNA: TGTGCCAGTAGTATAGGACTAGCGGGGTGGTACGAGCAGTACTTC. This codes for CASSIGLAGWYEQYF.

The chain uses TRBV5-4 and TRBJ1-2, with 11 nucleotides matching TRBD1. This CDR3 has 14 residues. The trim removed 3 bases at V and 4 bases at J, leaving 2 bases unmatched. Germline V gene lookup returns CDR1 SGHNT and CDR2 YYREEE (reference sequence). The CDR3, as DNA: TGTGCCAGCAGCTCGGACAGGGGGCTCTATGGCTACACCTTC. It yields the protein CASSSDRGLYGYTF.

This chain connects TRBV5-1 to TRBJ1-2, with D unresolved. The CDR3 is made up of 15 amino acids. Per the germline V gene, CDR1 is SGHRS and CDR2 is YFSETQ. Trimming took 0 bases from V and 6 from J, leaving 15 bases between them. The CDR3 bases are TGCGCCAGCAGCTTGGAAATGGTGCGAGGAAATGGCTACACCTTC. This translates into CASSLEMVRGNGYTF.

The V call is TRBV5-1, the J call TRBJ2-7; D is possibly TRBD2 (6 bases). The V and J ends lost 0 bases and 0 bases respectively, with 10 bases between them. The germline CDR1 and CDR2 sequences are SGHRS and YFSETQ. This CDR3 comprises 15 residues. The CDR3 DNA sequence: TGCGCCAGCAGCTTGGAGGCGGGGCGCTCCTACGAGCAGTACTTC. Translation gives CASSLEAGRSYEQYF.

This chain uses TRBV29-1 with TRBJ1-5; the D gene is possibly TRBD1 (5 bases). V dropped 5 bases and J dropped 4 bases, with 12 bases sitting between them. The CDR3 has 13 amino acids. CDR1 and CDR2 (germline): SQVTM, ANQGSEA. Here the CDR3 reads CSVRRGENQPQHF. CDR3 nucleotides: TGCAGCGTTCGGAGGGGTGAAAATCAGCCCCAGCATTTT.

The chain employs TRBV5-1 and TRBJ1-3; D ambiguous. V dropped 5 bases and J dropped 0 bases, with 12 bases sitting between them. Germline V CDR1 and CDR2: SGHRS, YFSETQ. The CDR3 length is 15 residues. CDR3 bases: TGCGCCAGCAGTTCTCTAGAGGGCTCTGGAAACACCATATATTTT. It yields the protein CASSSLEGSGNTIYF.

The V call is TRBV9, the J call TRBJ2-2; either TRBD1 or TRBD2 may fit D (5 bases each). The CDR3 totals 15 residues. The germline V and J ends were trimmed by 0 bases and 0 bases, with 6 bases remaining between them. Germline CDR1 is SGDLS and CDR2 is YYNGEE. The CDR3, as DNA: TGTGCCAGCAGCGTAGGAGGGGCGAACACCGGGGAGCTGTTTTTT. It is translated as CASSVGGANTGELFF.

The rearrangement links TRBV19 to TRBJ1-5; D might be TRBD1 (5 bases). V dropped 7 bases and J dropped 4 bases, with 20 bases sitting between them. Germline CDR1 LNHDA, CDR2 SQIVND (reference sequence). The CDR3 runs 16 residues. The CDR3 DNA reads as TGTGCCAGTACCACGAGCTCCCAGGGATGGAATCAGCCCCAGCATTTT. It codes for CASTTSSQGWNQPQHF.

This clone was found once. The genes are TRBV12-3 or TRBV12-4 and TRBJ2-7; 9 bases are shared with TRBD1. The CDR3 runs to 13 residues. V lost 6 bases and J lost 5; bases outside the gene matches: 5. CDR3 in amino acids: CASSWDRDHEQYF. Here the CDR3 DNA reads TGTGCCAGCAGCTGGGACAGGGACCACGAGCAGTACTTC.

The V gene is TRBV18, the J gene TRBJ1-1; 8 nucleotides match TRBD1. The V gene's germline CDR1 is KGHSH and CDR2 LQKENI. The junction had 2 bases not matched to a gene; V was cut back by 1 base and J by 7 bases. The CDR3 is made up of 13 amino acids. The CDR3: CASSPQGQGEAFF. CDR3 nucleotides: TGTGCCAGCTCACCACAAGGACAGGGTGAAGCTTTCTTT.

The rearrangement uses TRBV29-1 and TRBJ1-2; D is ambiguous. Germline V gives CDR1 SQVTM, CDR2 ANQGSEA. Trimming shortened V by 1 base and J by 3 bases, and 15 bases separated the two germline ends. The CDR3 runs 15 residues. The CDR3 loop reads CSVEVLYGGYYGYTF. The CDR3 nucleotides read TGCAGCGTTGAAGTATTATACGGAGGGTACTATGGCTACACCTTC.

The rearrangement links TRBV3-1 (or the pseudogene TRBV3-2) to TRBJ1-4; D remains unclear. The CDR3 spans 18 residues. The V end lost 3 bases, the J end lost 0 bases, and 17 bases lay between the germline ends. The germline V gene encodes CDR1 LGHDT and CDR2 YNNKEL (reference sequence). The CDR3 spells CASSHALGSSATNEKLFF. Here the CDR3 DNA reads TGTGCCAGCAGCCACGCCTTGGGCTCTTCTGCAACTAATGAAAAACTGTTTTTT.

V and J are TRBV24-1 and TRBJ2-2; no definite D call. Germline V CDR1 and CDR2: KGHDR, SFDVKD. V was trimmed by 9 bases and J by 5 bases, leaving 6 bases between them. The CDR3 runs to 11 residues. CDR3 amino acids: CATGQTGELFF. DNA of the CDR3: TGTGCCACCGGGCAGACCGGGGAGCTGTTTTTT.

This chain joins TRBV7-2 and TRBJ2-4; D is unresolved. This CDR3 is built from 15 residues. Trimming took off 2 bases at V and 1 base at J, with 9 bases between the two ends. Germline V lookup: CDR1 SGHTA, CDR2 FQGNSA. CDR3 region: CASSLSWVAKNIQYF. The DNA of the CDR3 is TGTGCCAGCAGCTTATCTTGGGTCGCCAAAAACATTCAGTACTTC.

The chain joins TRBV10-2 to TRBJ1-1, with a possible D match to TRBD1 (5 bases). The germline gives CDR1 WSHSY, CDR2 SAAADI. The CDR3 totals 12 residues. Trimming cost V 7 bases and J 12 bases, with 18 bases left between them. CDR3 nucleotide sequence: TGCGCCAGCACAGGGACTCTCAGTGATCCTTTCTTT. Translated: CASTGTLSDPFF.

The V call is TRBV20-1, the J call TRBJ1-5; unclear D gene. Deletions cut 3 bases from V and 4 bases from J, with 10 bases between. CDR1 is DFQATT and CDR2 is SNEGSKA in the germline V gene (reference sequence). There are 13 residues in the CDR3. CDR3 sequence (DNA): TGCAGTGCTAGTATGCAGCAGAATCAGCCCCAGCATTTT. Translating gives CSASMQQNQPQHF.

V gene TRBV2 combines with J gene TRBJ1-6; D is perhaps TRBD1 (6 bases). V lost 6 bases, J lost 10 bases, and 13 bases lay in between. The CDR3 totals 13 residues. Germline CDR1 is SNHLY and CDR2 is FYNNEI. In nucleotides, the CDR3 is TGTGCCAGCAGAATCACAGGGAGGTCACCCCTCCACTTT. Translated, it gives CASRITGRSPLHF.